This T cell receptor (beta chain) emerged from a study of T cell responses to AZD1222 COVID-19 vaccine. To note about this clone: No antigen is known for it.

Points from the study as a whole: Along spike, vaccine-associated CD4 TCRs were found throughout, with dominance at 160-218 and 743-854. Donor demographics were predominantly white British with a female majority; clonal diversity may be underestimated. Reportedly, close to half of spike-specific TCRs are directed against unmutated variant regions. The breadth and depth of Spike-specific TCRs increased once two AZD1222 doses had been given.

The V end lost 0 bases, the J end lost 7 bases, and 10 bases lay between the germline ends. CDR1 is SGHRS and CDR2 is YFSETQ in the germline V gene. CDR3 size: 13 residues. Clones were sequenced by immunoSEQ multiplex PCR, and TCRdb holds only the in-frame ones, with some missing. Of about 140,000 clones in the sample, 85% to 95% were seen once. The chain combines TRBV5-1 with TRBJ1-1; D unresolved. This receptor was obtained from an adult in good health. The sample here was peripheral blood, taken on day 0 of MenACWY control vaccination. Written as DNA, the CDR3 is TGCGCCAGCAGCTTGGCCGCGGGGAATGAAGCTTTCTTT. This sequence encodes CASSLAAGNEAFF.